This is a list of T cell receptor beta chains from one sample in a study of T-cell memory formation after mild COVID-19. In TCRdb, the 5' RACE reads were re-called with MiXCR into one record per CDR3 protein. The table lists approximately 340,000 distinct CDR3 sequences, 10% to 15% of them singletons. Material: PBMCs or a T cell subset sorted from them (not recorded which). The receptor source for this set is a man between 18 and 29 years old who had mild COVID-19 (a few samples of this study predate the infection). Cell type and time point are not known. CDR3s include the opening cysteine and the closing phenylalanine or tryptophan. The order of the fields is V gene, J gene, D gene, clone size, CDR3 protein, CDR3 DNA. The D gene is left open where the match is weak. Clone size is not always given. Where it is, it says once, few, many or a class for expanded clones.

TRBV6-5	TRBJ2-3	TRBD2	few	CASSYTSGGITDTQYF	TGTGCCAGCAGTTACACGTCGGGGGGGATCACAGATACGCAGTATTTT
TRBV18	TRBJ2-5	-	-	CASSPRGGRETQYF	TGTGCCAGCTCACCACGGGGGGGCCGAGAGACCCAGTACTTC
TRBV28	TRBJ1-5	-	many	CASSSSGQPQHF	TGTGCCAGCAGCTCCTCAGGTCAGCCCCAGCATTTT
TRBV5-5	TRBJ2-2	-	few	CASTIQVQVGELFF	TGTGCCAGCACCATTCAGGTGCAGGTCGGGGAGCTGTTTTTT
TRBV7-8	TRBJ1-3	-	-	CASSLSSSSGNTIYF	TGTGCCAGCAGCTTATCGAGTAGCTCTGGAAACACCATATATTTT
TRBV20-1	TRBJ1-2	-	few	CRTPLNYGYTF	TGCAGGACCCCCCTTAACTATGGCTACACCTTC
TRBV7-2	TRBJ1-1	-	few	CASSLDWDLGTEAFF	TGTGCCAGCAGCTTAGATTGGGATTTGGGCACTGAAGCTTTCTTT
TRBV18	TRBJ2-5	-	once	CASSPRWGSQETQYF	TGTGCCAGCTCACCACGATGGGGGAGTCAGGAGACCCAGTACTTC
TRBV10-3	TRBJ2-2	-	-	CASNSGTLNTGELFF	TGTGCCAGCAATTCAGGGACTCTGAACACCGGGGAGCTGTTTTTT
TRBV20-1	TRBJ2-5	TRBD1	-	CSAAGTGGVETQYF	TGCAGTGCCGCAGGGACAGGAGGGGTGGAGACCCAGTACTTC
TRBV3-1	TRBJ2-2	TRBD2	-	CASSQVPSGGGELFF	TGTGCCAGCAGCCAAGTTCCTAGCGGGGGCGGGGAGCTGTTTTTT
TRBV7-9	TRBJ2-3	-	few	CASSPPPTLDTQYF	TGTGCCAGCAGCCCTCCCCCGACGCTAGATACGCAGTATTTT
TRBV20-1	TRBJ1-5	-	-	CSAPQGNQPQHF	TGCAGTGCTCCCCAGGGGAATCAGCCCCAGCATTTT
TRBV7-6	TRBJ2-1	-	few	CASSGWTSNEQFF	TGTGCCAGCAGCGGATGGACCAGTAATGAGCAGTTCTTC
TRBV6-1	TRBJ2-1	-	few	CASSEGVGIYNEQFF	TGTGCCAGCAGTGAAGGAGTCGGGATCTACAATGAGCAGTTCTTC
TRBV7-2	TRBJ1-1	-	many	CASSPSGIEAFF	TGTGCCAGCAGCCCCTCAGGGATTGAAGCTTTCTTT
TRBV5-1	TRBJ1-1	-	many	CASSLAVNTEAFF	TGCGCCAGCAGCTTGGCGGTTAACACTGAAGCTTTCTTT
TRBV27	TRBJ2-1	-	-	CASRGTATGLSSYNEQFF	TGTGCCAGCAGGGGGACGGCTACAGGGTTAAGCTCCTACAATGAGCAGTTCTTC
TRBV20-1	TRBJ1-5	TRBD1	-	CSARETGAPDQPQHF	TGCAGTGCTAGAGAAACAGGGGCCCCCGATCAGCCCCAGCATTTT
TRBV29-1	TRBJ1-2	-	-	CSVEERGDSYGYTF	TGCAGCGTTGAAGAGAGAGGGGATAGCTATGGCTACACCTTC
TRBV5-8	TRBJ2-2	-	-	CASSLRDGELFF	TGTGCCAGCAGCTTACGGGACGGGGAGCTGTTTTTT
TRBV6-2/TRBV6-3	TRBJ1-5	-	few	CASSTNREGGQPQHF	TGTGCCAGCAGTACGAACCGGGAGGGGGGGCAGCCCCAGCATTTT
TRBV11-2	TRBJ2-1	TRBD2	few	CASSLVMGGTYNEQFF	TGTGCCAGCAGCTTAGTGATGGGGGGGACGTACAATGAGCAGTTCTTC
TRBV7-3	TRBJ2-3	TRBD2	-	CASKDSGGTDTQYF	TGTGCCAGCAAGGATAGCGGGGGCACAGATACGCAGTATTTT
TRBV5-6	TRBJ2-3	-	-	CASTQTTRTDTQYF	TGTGCCAGCACCCAGACCACCCGCACAGATACGCAGTATTTT
TRBV12-3/TRBV12-4	TRBJ1-2	-	few	CASSGRRVANYGYTF	TGTGCCAGCAGTGGTAGGAGGGTGGCAAACTATGGCTACACCTTC
TRBV20-1	TRBJ1-1	-	many	CSARVVGANTEAFF	TGCAGTGCTAGAGTCGTGGGGGCTAACACTGAAGCTTTCTTT
TRBV29-1	TRBJ2-1	-	few	CSVDRRGLRYNEQFF	TGCAGCGTTGATCGGCGGGGGCTAAGATACAATGAGCAGTTCTTC
TRBV4-1	TRBJ1-6	-	-	CASSQEAGFNSPLHF	TGCGCCAGCAGCCAAGAAGCGGGATTTAATTCACCCCTCCACTTT
TRBV4-2	TRBJ2-4	-	few	CASSQVFLATGFASSKNIQYF	TGTGCCAGCAGCCAAGTGTTCTTGGCCACAGGGTTTGCCTCGTCCAAAAACATTCAGTACTTC
TRBV7-6	TRBJ2-5	-	few	CASSWQGETQYF	TGTGCCAGCAGCTGGCAGGGAGAGACCCAGTACTTC
TRBV5-4	TRBJ2-2	-	-	CASSFGTVNTGELFF	TGTGCCAGCAGCTTTGGGACCGTAAACACCGGGGAGCTGTTTTTT
TRBV5-1	TRBJ2-5	TRBD2	many	CASSSRGTQETQYF	TGCGCCAGCAGCTCGCGGGGGACCCAAGAGACCCAGTACTTC
TRBV5-6	TRBJ1-5	-	-	CASSLWGGNQPQHF	TGTGCCAGCAGCCTGTGGGGGGGGAATCAGCCCCAGCATTTT
TRBV6-5	TRBJ1-1	-	many	CASSYSPLGDTEAFF	TGTGCCAGCAGTTACTCTCCTTTGGGGGACACTGAAGCTTTCTTT
TRBV6-2/TRBV6-3	TRBJ1-2	-	many	CASSPTVRYGYTF	TGTGCCAGCAGTCCGACGGTTCGGTATGGCTACACCTTC
TRBV11-1	TRBJ2-3	-	few	CASSSKGPVGRTQYF	TGTGCCAGCAGCTCCAAAGGTCCGGTTGGGCGTACGCAGTATTTT
TRBV5-1	TRBJ2-1	-	-	CASSPRGEGSDNEQFF	TGCGCCAGCAGCCCTCGGGGAGAAGGCAGCGACAATGAGCAGTTCTTC
TRBV5-1	TRBJ2-3	-	few	CASSLEGSSTDTQYF	TGCGCCAGCAGCTTGGAAGGTTCCTCCACAGATACGCAGTATTTT
TRBV7-2	TRBJ2-6	-	few	CASSFPRASGANVLTF	TGTGCCAGCAGCTTCCCCAGGGCTTCTGGGGCCAACGTACTGACTTTC
TRBV9	TRBJ2-7	TRBD2	-	CASSVAGGRSYEQYF	TGTGCCAGCAGCGTAGCGGGCGGGAGGAGCTACGAGCAGTACTTC
TRBV6-2/TRBV6-3	TRBJ1-5	-	few	CASHGTTGDQPQHF	TGTGCCAGCCATGGAACCACAGGCGATCAGCCCCAGCATTTT
TRBV4-3	TRBJ1-1	-	few	CASSRTAQWNTEAFF	TGCGCCAGCAGCCGGACGGCTCAATGGAACACTGAAGCTTTCTTT
TRBV4-1	TRBJ2-7	-	-	CASSQTGDRSSYEQYF	TGCGCCAGCAGTCAAACGGGGGACCGGAGCTCCTACGAGCAGTACTTC
TRBV7-8	TRBJ1-5	-	-	CASSPTGQSADQPQHF	TGTGCCAGCAGCCCCACTGGACAGTCAGCGGATCAGCCCCAGCATTTT
TRBV7-2	TRBJ2-3	TRBD2	many	CASSFAGGRGDTQYF	TGTGCCAGCAGCTTCGCGGGGGGGCGGGGAGATACGCAGTATTTT